The 13 T cell receptor beta chains below were found in one sample sequenced in a study of T cells in Graves' hyperthyroidism and ophthalmopathy. Using RNA transcripts as the source, TCR beta CDR3 regions were amplified. TCR CDR3 underwent first-round RT-PCR with the HTBI primer set. In TCRdb, the multiplex PCR reads were re-called with MiXCR into one record per CDR3 protein. The table shows some 600,000 distinct CDR3 sequences, with just over 45% occurring only once. The material sequenced was peripheral blood or thyroid tissue (not recorded which). These TCRs come from a woman in her late teens or twenties with Graves' hyperthyroidism.

This clonotype was counted at least ten times. This chain connects TRBV24-1 to TRBJ2-2, with D unclear. Looked up from germline, CDR1 is KGHDR and CDR2 is SFDVKD. Trimming cost V 2 bases and J 1 base, with 10 bases left between them. The CDR3 totals 16 residues. CDR3 nucleotide sequence: TGTGCCACCAGTGATTCGCGGCGACAGAACACCGGGGAGCTGTTTTTT. Translated, it gives CATSDSRRQNTGELFF.

This clonotype has more than one count but fewer than ten. The genes are TRBV20-1 and TRBJ2-7, with TRBD2 identical over 10 bases. The CDR3 is made up of 14 amino acids. J gave up 3 bases and V 5 bases, and 7 bases lay outside the gene matches. Per germline, CDR1 DFQATT and CDR2 SNEGSKA (reference sequence). CDR3 protein: CSAASGTSDYEQYF. CDR3 DNA: TGCAGTGCTGCCTCCGGGACTAGCGACTACGAGCAGTACTTC.

This sequence joins TRBV7-6 and TRBJ2-7; D perhaps matches TRBD1 (6 bases). The CDR3 consists of 15 residues. Germline loops: CDR1 SGHVS, CDR2 FNYEAQ. The V and J ends lost 5 bases and 2 bases respectively, with 16 bases between them. CDR3 DNA: TGTGCCAGCAGCAGGGTCGGACAGACCACCTACGAGCAGTACTTC. As protein: CASSRVGQTTYEQYF.

The gene calls are TRBV29-1 and TRBJ1-5, with 7 bases identical to TRBD1. V dropped 3 bases and J dropped 7; count of bases not matched to a gene: 9. CDR3 length equals 14 residues. Germline loops: CDR1 SQVTM, CDR2 ANQGSEA. The CDR3 region is CSVDETGREQPQHF. The CDR3 DNA follows: TGCAGCGTTGATGAGACAGGGAGGGAACAGCCCCAGCATTTT.

The chain recombines TRBV7-3 with TRBJ1-1; no firm D call. CDR3 size: 14 residues. CDR1 and CDR2 from the germline V gene are SGHTA and FQGTGA. Deletions cut 5 bases from V and 3 bases from J, with 13 bases between. CDR3 sequence reads: CASSPDAWDTEAFF. The CDR3 bases are TGTGCCAGCAGCCCTGACGCGTGGGACACTGAAGCTTTCTTT.

The rearrangement joins TRBV7-9 to TRBJ2-2; D uncertain. Germline lookup yields CDR1 SEHNR and CDR2 FQNEAQ (reference sequence). V was trimmed by 8 bases and J by 1 base, leaving 11 bases between them. The CDR3 length is 14 residues. CDR3 loop: CASPVLQNTGELFF. The CDR3 DNA follows: TGTGCCAGCCCCGTGCTACAGAACACCGGGGAGCTGTTTTTT.

J is TRBJ1-6 and V is TRBV12-3 or TRBV12-4; no definite D call. The CDR3 is made up of 13 amino acids. V lost 2 bases, J lost 5 bases, and 4 bases lay in between. The CDR3 DNA reads TGTGCCAGCAGTTTAATCGATAATTCACCCCTCCACTTT. Amino acids: CASSLIDNSPLHF.

This chain connects TRBV13 to TRBJ1-1, with D unclear. V lost 0 bases to trimming and J lost 3 bases, with 17 bases between them. Germline V CDR1 and CDR2: PRHDT, FYEKMQ (reference sequence). The CDR3 runs to 17 residues. In nucleotides, the CDR3 is TGTGCCAGCAGCTTAGGCCGGAGCTGGGTGTCGGACACTGAAGCTTTCTTT. Its protein product is CASSLGRSWVSDTEAFF.

This clonotype was picked up many times. This rearrangement joins TRBV15 to TRBJ2-2, with D possibly TRBD2 on 6 matching bases. Germline CDR1 LNHNV, CDR2 YYDKDF (reference sequence). Trimming took 8 bases from V and 5 from J, leaving 15 bases between them. CDR3 length equals 14 residues. CDR3 amino acids: CATGLRGGTGELFF. The CDR3 nucleotides read TGTGCCACCGGGTTGCGGGGTGGGACCGGGGAGCTGTTTTTT.

This clonotype showed up just a few times. Germline is not matched at one junction end, which may reflect a read error. The V gene is TRBV10-3, the J gene TRBJ2-2; 14 nucleotides line up with TRBD2. This CDR3 spans 18 amino acids. The germline V gene has CDR1 ENHRY and CDR2 SYGVKD. CDR3: CTISPRLAGGPYTGELFF. CDR3 coding DNA: TGTACCATCAGTCCTAGACTAGCGGGAGGGCCTTACACCGGGGAGCTGTTTTTT.

The rearrangement joins TRBV7-9 to TRBJ2-5; D unresolved. The CDR3 runs 15 residues. Germline V CDR1 and CDR2: SEHNR, FQNEAQ (reference sequence). Trimming cost V 5 bases and J 1 base, with 14 bases left between them. Written as DNA, the CDR3 is TGTGCCAGCAGCCCTTGGCGCAGCGCCCAAGAGACCCAGTACTTC. Translated, it gives CASSPWRSAQETQYF.

As for this clonotype: The junction departs from germline at one end; a sequencing error may be responsible. This chain uses TRBV29-1 with TRBJ1-4; 8 positions match TRBD1. This CDR3 spans 16 amino acids. Germline CDR1 SQVTM, CDR2 ANQGSEA. Here the CDR3 reads CSVQRTGRMTNEKLFF. The CDR3 DNA is TGTAGCGTGCAACGGACAGGGCGGATGACTAATGAAAAACTGTTTTTT.

V usage is TRBV11-1 and J usage is TRBJ1-1; 7 bases agree with TRBD1. The germline V gene has CDR1 SGHAT and CDR2 FQDESV (reference sequence). The V and J ends lost 5 bases and 5 bases, in that order; junction bases with no gene match: 14. The length of the CDR3 is 16 residues. The CDR3 DNA reads as TGTGCCAGCAGCGCCCCGGTAGGGGGCTGGCAGACTGAAGCTTTCTTT. Translated: CASSAPVGGWQTEAFF.